These T cell receptor beta chains were read from a single sample in a study of blood T cell repertoires in COVID-19. Libraries were prepared by immunoSEQ multiplex PCR; TCRdb keeps only in-frame clonotypes and omits some of them. Of under 95,000 clones in the sample, approximately 90% were seen once. Source material: peripheral blood. The receptors were gathered from a man between 50 and 59 years old with COVID-19, enrolled during active disease. CDR3s include the opening cysteine and the closing phenylalanine or tryptophan. Each record gives: clone size, D gene, J gene, V gene, CDR3 DNA, CDR3 protein. D genes are given only for firm matches. The size of a clone is reported for some rows only, either as once, few or many, or as a class for expanded clones.

>medium-sized|-|TRBJ1-6|TRBV12-3/TRBV12-4
TGTGCCAGCAGACTAAGGAATAATTCACCCCTCCACTTT
CASRLRNNSPLHF
>once|TRBD1|TRBJ1-5|TRBV5-8
TGTGCCAGCAGTCGAGACAGGGGGCGAGCGAGCAATCAGCCCCAGCATTTT
CASSRDRGRASNQPQHF
>-|TRBD2|TRBJ2-5|TRBV4-2
TGTGCCAGCAGCCCCCGGACTAGCGGGGCAAAAGAGACCCAGTACTTC
CASSPRTSGAKETQYF
>-|TRBD2|TRBJ2-1|TRBV2
TGTGCCAGCAGTGAATTGGGACTAGCGGGAGGGTACGGGTTCTTC
CASSELGLAGGYGFF
>once|-|TRBJ2-3|TRBV2
TGTGCCAGCAGTCAGTGGAGGAGTGCAGATACGCAGTATTTT
CASSQWRSADTQYF
>-|TRBD1|TRBJ2-5|TRBV29-1
TGCAGCGCGGGACAGGGTCAAGAGACCCAGTACTTC
CSAGQGQETQYF
>-|-|TRBJ2-3|TRBV6-2/TRBV6-3
TGTGCCAGCAGTTACTTTGGGGCCTTGACAGATACGCAGTATTTT
CASSYFGALTDTQYF
>-|-|TRBJ1-2|TRBV19
TGTGCCAGTAGTCTCCCTAACTATGGCTACACCTTC
CASSLPNYGYTF
>-|-|TRBJ2-1|TRBV7-3
TGTGCCAGCAGCCATCCGGCAGGCGAGCAGTTCTTC
CASSHPAGEQFF
>-|-|TRBJ2-3|TRBV7-9
TGTGCCAGCAGCCTAGACTCGGGGATCGCAGATACGCAGTATTTT
CASSLDSGIADTQYF
>-|TRBD1|TRBJ1-1|TRBV6-5
TGTGCCAGCAGCTTGGGACAGGCCAACACTGAAGCTTTCTTT
CASSLGQANTEAFF
>-|TRBD1|TRBJ1-5|TRBV19
TGTGCCAGTTGTGGGACAGGGGGACCTCAGCCCCAGCATTTT
CASCGTGGPQPQHF
>-|-|TRBJ2-3|TRBV5-4
TGTGCCAGCAGCTTGGTCCCGACAGGTACAGATACGCAGTATTTT
CASSLVPTGTDTQYF
>few|TRBD2|TRBJ2-2|TRBV7-8
TGTGCCAGCAGCTCTATTTTAGCGGGAGGGCCGGTCGGGGAGCTGTTTTTT
CASSSILAGGPVGELFF
>once|TRBD2|TRBJ2-3|TRBV7-8
TGTGCCAGCAGCTTAGGAGCGGGAGGGCCGAAAACGCAGTATTTT
CASSLGAGGPKTQYF
>-|-|TRBJ2-6|TRBV11-3
TGTGCCAGCAGCTTAAGTCAGGGGTACGGGGCCAACGTCCTGACTTTC
CASSLSQGYGANVLTF
>-|-|TRBJ2-1|TRBV2
TGTGCCAGCTCCATGACTAGGGCCTACAATGAGCAGTTCTTC
CASSMTRAYNEQFF
>-|TRBD2|TRBJ2-1|TRBV3-1/TRBV3-2
TGTGCCAGCAGCCCGACTAGCGGGAGGGCCGGGAATGAGCAGTTCTTC
CASSPTSGRAGNEQFF
>-|TRBD2|TRBJ2-3|TRBV18
TGTGCCAGCTCACCACCGGGACTAGCTGCAGATACGCAGTATTTT
CASSPPGLAADTQYF
>once|TRBD2|TRBJ2-1|TRBV7-8
TGTGCCAGCAGCCCCCGAGGACTAGCGGGAGGCAGCTCCTACAATGAGCAGTTCTTC
CASSPRGLAGGSSYNEQFF
>-|TRBD1|TRBJ2-7|TRBV4-2
TGTGCCAGCAGCCAAGATTTGCAGGGGACAGTGACCTACGAGCAGTACTTC
CASSQDLQGTVTYEQYF
>once|-|TRBJ1-1|TRBV6-4
TGTGCCAGCAGTGACTGGGAGCAGGGGTTTGACACTGAAGCTTTCTTT
CASSDWEQGFDTEAFF
>-|TRBD2|TRBJ2-1|TRBV18
TGTGCCAGCTCACCACCGGCTAGCGGGAGGTTTGAGCAGTTCTTC
CASSPPASGRFEQFF
>-|TRBD1|TRBJ2-5|TRBV12-3/TRBV12-4
TGTGCCAGCAGTTGGACAGGACAAGAGACCCAGTACTTC
CASSWTGQETQYF
>-|-|TRBJ1-5|TRBV28
TGTGCCAGCAGTCTAAGAGATAATCAGCCCCAGCATTTT
CASSLRDNQPQHF
>-|TRBD1|TRBJ2-1|TRBV5-1
TGCGCCAGCAGCCCGGGACAGGGGTTTAATGAGCAGTTCTTC
CASSPGQGFNEQFF
>-|TRBD2|TRBJ2-4|TRBV28
TGTGCCAGCAGTCTTTGGGATCCTTGGGGAAAGAGTCGGGAGGCGGCCAAAAACATTCAGTACTTC
CASSLWDPWGKSREAAKNIQYF
>-|-|TRBJ2-5|TRBV7-8
TGTGCCAGCAGCCCTCGACAGGCTCAAGAGACCCAGTACTTC
CASSPRQAQETQYF
>-|TRBD1|TRBJ1-6|TRBV7-2
TGTGCCAGCAGCTTCACAGGGGGTGATTCACCCCTCCACTTT
CASSFTGGDSPLHF
>-|TRBD2|TRBJ2-3|TRBV28
TGTGCCAGCAGTCCGCGCGGGAGGGCGGTAGATACGCAGTATTTT
CASSPRGRAVDTQYF
>-|-|TRBJ1-2|TRBV19
TGTGCCAGTAATGATGGAGGAACAAGCTATGGCTACACCTTC
CASNDGGTSYGYTF
>-|TRBD1|TRBJ1-2|TRBV28
TGTGCCAGCAGCTGGACAGGGGCCGGCGGCTACACCTTC
CASSWTGAGGYTF
>-|TRBD1|TRBJ1-5|TRBV4-3
TGCGCCAGCAGCCATAACAGGGGAGTCCAGCCCCAGCATTTT
CASSHNRGVQPQHF
>-|-|TRBJ2-3|TRBV9
TGTGCCAGCAGCGGGCCGAAAGATACGCAGTATTTT
CASSGPKDTQYF
>once|-|TRBJ2-3|TRBV5-6
TGTGCCAGCAGCTACAGGGTTAGGGGCGGGACAGATACGCAGTATTTT
CASSYRVRGGTDTQYF
>-|TRBD1|TRBJ2-2|TRBV6-5
TGTGCCAGCAGCCTGACAGGGGTGGAGCTGTTTTTT
CASSLTGVELFF
>-|-|TRBJ1-2|TRBV28
TGTGCCAGCAGTCGACAAAACTATGGCTACACCTTC
CASSRQNYGYTF
>-|-|TRBJ2-3|TRBV30
TGTGCCTGGTCCCGGTCAGGGGCGACAGATACGCAGTATTTT
CAWSRSGATDTQYF
>-|-|TRBJ1-1|TRBV7-9
TGTGCCAGCAGTTCTCAGGGCGCCTACACTGAAGCTTTCTTT
CASSSQGAYTEAFF
>-|TRBD1|TRBJ1-2|TRBV6-5
TGTGCCAGCAGTTACTTACGGGACAGTAATGGCTACACCTTC
CASSYLRDSNGYTF
>-|-|TRBJ2-1|TRBV28
TGTGCCTCATCCGGGAGAGGAGTAAATGAGCAGTTCTTC
CASSGRGVNEQFF